Shown below are 17 T cell receptor beta chains from a single sample sequenced in a study of CD8 T cells in Susac syndrome. Reverse transcription of roughly 0.5 to 1 ug RNA was carried out with random hexamers. TCRdb analysed the immunoSEQ multiplex PCR reads with MiXCR anew, one entry per CDR3 protein. The sample contains 100,000 to 150,000 distinct CDR3 sequences, 90% to 95% of which appear only once. What was sequenced was CD4+ T cells from PBMCs. These receptors were taken from a human donor with multiple sclerosis.

In regard to this clonotype: Its ends do not fully match the called genes, so a read error is possible. This chain connects TRBV7-2 to TRBJ1-2; D gene uncertain. There are 13 residues in the CDR3. Germline CDR1 SGHTA, CDR2 FQGNSA. The DNA of the CDR3 is TGTGCCAGCAGCCTAGGAGCTAAGTATGGCTACACCTTC. Translating it yields CASSLGAKYGYTF.

The chain employs TRBV28 and TRBJ1-2; TRBD1 might be the D (6 bases). V gave up 2 bases and J gave up 4 bases, with 8 bases separating them. CDR1 is MDHEN, CDR2 SYDVKM, per germline. The CDR3 contains 13 residues. The CDR3 loop reads CASSLPGAYGYTF. The CDR3 DNA follows: TGTGCCAGCAGTTTACCGGGGGCCTATGGCTACACCTTC.

The CDR3 is CASSYSGTKTEAFF. The CDR3 DNA follows: TGTGCCAGCAGTTACTCGGGGACAAAGACTGAAGCTTTCTTT. V usage is TRBV6-5 and J usage is TRBJ1-1; TRBD1 is a possible D gene (6 bases). Germline CDR1 and CDR2: MNHEY and SVGAGI. The CDR3 is 14 residues long. The germline V and J ends were trimmed by 0 bases and 5 bases, with 10 bases remaining between them.

The chain combines TRBV6-1 with TRBJ2-7; weak D call: TRBD2 (6 bases). CDR1 is MNHNS and CDR2 is SASEGT in the germline V gene. This CDR3 region has 13 residues. V was pared by 4 bases and J by 6 bases, with 13 bases between. The CDR3: CASSAELASEQYF. The CDR3 coding sequence is TGTGCCAGCAGTGCGGAACTAGCTTCCGAGCAGTACTTC.

The chain joins TRBV28 to TRBJ1-1; D remains ambiguous. V was pared by 4 bases and J by 7 bases, with 10 bases between. CDR3 length equals 12 residues. Per germline, CDR1 MDHEN and CDR2 SYDVKM. The CDR3 sequence is CASSWASGEAFF. DNA for the CDR3: TGTGCCAGCAGTTGGGCGTCTGGTGAAGCTTTCTTT.

The V gene is TRBV5-1, the J gene TRBJ1-2; D gene uncertain. Germline CDR1 and CDR2: SGHRS and YFSETQ. V lost 3 bases and J lost 3, with 9 bases in between. The CDR3 runs to 13 residues. For the CDR3, the DNA is TGCGCCAGCAGCTCCGACGGAGACTATGGCTACACCTTC. Its protein product is CASSSDGDYGYTF. Combining the CDR3 with reference TRBV5-1 and TRBJ1-2 gives the whole variable domain KAGVTQTPRYLIKTRGQQVTLSCSPISGHRSVSWYQQTPGQGLQFLFEYFSETQRNKGNFPGRFSGRQFSNSRSEMNVSTLELGDSALYLCASSSDGDYGYTFGSGTRLTVV.

V and J are TRBV18 and TRBJ1-1, with a weak D call TRBD1 (5 bases). From germline, CDR1 is KGHSH and CDR2 LQKENI. V was clipped by 5 bases and J by 1 base, with 8 bases between them. CDR3 length equals 13 residues. CDR3 region: CASSEGENTEAFF. CDR3 coding DNA: TGTGCCAGCTCAGAAGGGGAGAACACTGAAGCTTTCTTT.

The chain recombines TRBV7-9 with TRBJ1-2; no reliable D call. Between the trimmed V and J ends, which lost 2 bases and 6 bases, there was a span of 10 bases. Germline loops: CDR1 SEHNR, CDR2 FQNEAQ (reference sequence). The CDR3 is 13 amino acids. CDR3 protein: CASSLTESDGYTF. DNA of the CDR3: TGTGCCAGCAGCTTAACAGAATCCGATGGCTACACCTTC.

CDR3 residues: CASSLFGPGTEAFF. The CDR3 nucleotides are TGTGCCAGCAGTTTGTTTGGCCCGGGGACTGAAGCTTTCTTT. This sequence joins TRBV12-3 or TRBV12-4 and TRBJ1-1; D not certain. V dropped 3 bases and J dropped 5 bases, with 13 bases sitting between them. This CDR3 is 14 amino acids long.

In DNA, the CDR3 is TGTGCCGGAGACAGGGGCGGAGGGGATGAGCAGTTCTTC. It codes for CAGDRGGGDEQFF. V usage is TRBV12-3 or TRBV12-4 and J usage is TRBJ2-1; TRBD1 agrees at 8 bases. The CDR3 runs 13 residues. With V trimmed by 11 bases and J by 8 bases, 11 bases remained unmatched.

This chain links TRBV6-6 with TRBJ1-3; tentative D call: TRBD1 (5 bases). CDR3 size: 16 residues. Trimming pared 2 bases from V and 6 bases from J, leaving 17 bases between. Per the germline V gene, CDR1 is MNHNY and CDR2 is SVGAGI (reference sequence). The CDR3 loop reads CASSYLTQGTENTIYF. The CDR3 DNA sequence: TGTGCCAGCAGTTACCTTACCCAGGGAACTGAAAACACCATATATTTT.

This clonotype was found once. The V and J genes are TRBV24-1 and TRBJ2-1, with D uncertain. The CDR3 length is 16 residues. CDR1 and CDR2 from the germline V gene are KGHDR and SFDVKD. The V gene lost 4 bases and the J gene lost 0 bases, with 12 bases spanning the gap. This chain's CDR3 is CATSEASPSSYNEQFF. The CDR3 region has the DNA TGTGCCACCAGTGAAGCCAGCCCGAGCTCCTACAATGAGCAGTTCTTC.

The CDR3 region has the DNA TGTGCCAGCAGCCAAGTAGGGATTGAGACCCAGTACTTC. Translating it yields CASSQVGIETQYF. This rearrangement joins TRBV4-2 to TRBJ2-5; the D is unclear. The CDR3 has 13 residues. Germline CDR1 and CDR2: LGHNA and YNFKEQ. V was pared by 1 base and J by 5 bases, with 8 bases between.

J is TRBJ2-3 and V is TRBV6-6; 7 positions match TRBD2. This CDR3 region has 13 residues. Germline V gene data show CDR1 as MNHNY and CDR2 as SVGAGI (reference sequence). V dropped 6 bases and J dropped 6; count of bases not matched to a gene: 6. Here the CDR3 reads CASRRGDKDTQYF. The CDR3 DNA reads as TGTGCCAGCAGACGGGGGGATAAGGATACGCAGTATTTT.

This chain links TRBV4-3 with TRBJ1-1, with D unresolved. CDR1 is LGHNA, CDR2 YSLEER, per germline. V lost 0 bases and J 0 bases, leaving 11 bases between the germline ends. CDR3 length equals 16 residues. CDR3 loop: CASSQETGSLNTEAFF. DNA of the CDR3: TGCGCCAGCAGCCAAGAGACGGGCAGCCTGAACACTGAAGCTTTCTTT.

CDR3 coding DNA: TGTGCCAGCAGCCAGCGGACTCAACTGGGGGCAGAGACCCAGTACTTC. Its translation: CASSQRTQLGAETQYF. The chain has TRBV5-6 and TRBJ2-5, with D perhaps TRBD1 (6 bases). The length of the CDR3 is 16 residues. The V gene's germline CDR1 is SGHDT and CDR2 YYEEEE. The V end was cut by 4 bases, the J end by 4 bases, with 20 bases between.

The V and J genes are TRBV5-1 and TRBJ2-1; 10 bases are shared with TRBD1. The CDR3 extends over 15 amino acids. Per germline, CDR1 SGHRS and CDR2 YFSETQ. The junction had 3 bases not matched to a gene; V was cut back by 4 bases and J by 2 bases. The CDR3 DNA follows: TGCGCCAGCAGCCCGACAGGGGGCGCCTACAATGAGCAGTTCTTC. Translation: CASSPTGGAYNEQFF.